The 12 T cell receptor delta chains below come from one sample, sequenced in a study of γδ T cells in repeated Plasmodium falciparum infection (dated by TCRdb to the early 2020s). Vgamma9/Vdelta2+ and Vdelta2-negative gammadelta T cell populations were flow-sorted from peripheral blood mononuclear cells for bulk TCR repertoire analysis. Library preparation used multiplex PCR. The listed sequencing device is Illumina MiSeq. The public reads were reprocessed by TCRdb using CATT, and rows of matching DNA were later combined. The sample table holds 75,000 to 100,000 delta-chain clones, of which 1.4% were seen once. The ten largest make up over 8% of the sample. The source material was gamma-delta T cells from blood. These receptors were obtained from a pool of human donors (malaria-infected and uninfected, not separated).

This clone was seen only a few times. For this DNA, TCRdb reports the protein of a much larger clone, which diverges at residue 10, most likely from a read error; the protein presented here is translated directly from the DNA. V usage is TRDV1 and J usage is TRDJ1, with 8 bases fitting TRDD3. Germline CDR1 and CDR2: TSWWSYY and QGS. The CDR3 is 16 amino acids. Here the CDR3 reads CALDSYWGSCTDKLIF. CDR3 coding DNA: TGTGCCCTGGACAGTTACTGGGGGTCCTGCACCGATAAACTCATCTTT.

This clone has just a few counts. A far larger clone is only one base removed, so a read error is likely. Different DNA sequences within this sample yield the same CDR3. This chain joins TRDV1 and TRDJ1, with 10 bases matching TRDD3. In germline, CDR1 is TSWWSYY, CDR2 QGS. This CDR3 contains 17 residues. CDR3 coding DNA: TGCGCTCTTGGGCTTCCTGCGACTGGGGGATACACCGATAAACTCATCTTT. Protein sequence: CALGLPATGGYTDKLIF.

This clone was seen a handful of times. The TCRdb record carries a much larger clone's protein, which differs from this DNA's translation at residue 4; a read error is the likely cause, and the protein listed here is the DNA translation. The rearrangement links TRDV2 to TRDJ1; 12 bases align to TRDD3. The J gene was not available in TCRdb and was assigned here by matching the DNA to germline segments. The CDR3 runs 15 residues. Trimming took 5 bases from V and 4 from J; bases not matched to a gene: 7. CDR1 is GEAIGNYY and CDR2 is EKD in the germline V gene. Here the CDR3 DNA reads TGTGCCTGTGTCTCCCTGGGGGATACGGACGATAAACTCATCTTT. Translating it yields CACVSLGDTDDKLIF.

At least ten counts were recorded for this clone. This chain links TRDV3 with TRDJ1, with D maybe TRDD3 (6 bases). CDR1 and CDR2 from the germline V gene are TVYSNPD and GDNSRS (reference sequence). This CDR3 spans 19 amino acids. V dropped 0 bases and J dropped 0 bases, with 26 bases sitting between them. In nucleotides, the CDR3 is TGTGCCTTTAGGTGGAATCCCTTTCTTCTGGGGACGTACACCGATAAACTCATCTTT. Translation: CAFRWNPFLLGTYTDKLIF.

The table lists this clone with many counts. A far larger clone is off by one base, so a read error is likely. Other nucleotide sequences from this sample produce the same CDR3. The rearrangement links TRDV2 to TRDJ1; D possibly corresponds to TRDD3 (5 bases). Germline CDR1 and CDR2: GEAIGNYY and EKD. The CDR3 is 14 amino acids. For the CDR3, the DNA is TGCGCCTGTGACGGGATTAGTGCCACCGATAAACTCATCTTT. Its protein is CACDGISATDKLIF.

In this sample, this clone turned up a few times. Since a far larger clone is one base different, this is likely a read error. Additional DNA sequences in this sample encode the identical CDR3. The chain carries TRDV2 and TRDJ2; 13 bases fit TRDD3. Since TCRdb gives no J gene, matching the DNA to germline was used here to assign it. Germline V gene sequence: CDR1 GEAIGNYY, CDR2 EKD. This CDR3 region has 24 residues. For the CDR3, the DNA is TGTGCCTGCGACACCGGATTCGTTACTGGGGGATACGCGAATTGGATTTTTTTGACAGCACAACTCTTCTTT. Its translation is CACDTGFVTGGYANWIFLTAQLFF.

This clone was observed a few times. Given a far larger clone just one base away, this is likely a sequencing read error. At the DNA level, this CDR3 is encoded by other sequences in the same sample as well. No call exists for the J gene, whereas the V gene is TRDV1; the D segment call TRDD3 is taken from the table without a DNA check. The CDR3 totals 15 residues. Germline assignment: CDR1 TSWWSYY and CDR2 QGS. The CDR3 DNA reads TGTGCTCTTGGGGAAACCCCTCACAGGAGGGATCACCTCATCTTT. This gives the protein CALGETPHRRDHLIF.

This clone was recorded a few times. The TCRdb protein, from a much larger clone, departs from this DNA's translation at residue 4, likely by read error; the protein shown derives from the DNA. This CDR3 is CALEVLLTDKLIF. CDR3 sequence (DNA): TGTGCTCTTGAGGTCCTTTTGACCGATAAACTCATCTTT. The gene calls are TRDV1 and TRDJ1, with D uncertain. Germline-derived CDR1 and CDR2 are TSWWSYY and QGS. Trimming removed 7 bases from V and 2 bases from J, with 11 bases in between. The CDR3 contains 13 residues.

For this clone: TCRdb's protein, taken from a much larger clone, differs from this DNA's translation at residue 4, likely owing to a read error; the protein displayed comes from the DNA. This chain uses TRDV2 with TRDJ3, with 8 bases aligning to TRDD3. The J gene, not given by TCRdb, was assigned here from a germline match of the nucleotide sequence. This CDR3 has 20 amino acids. The V gene's germline CDR1 is GEAIGNYY and CDR2 EKD. The junction had 14 bases not matched to a gene; V was cut back by 5 bases and J by 0 bases. CDR3 sequence (DNA): TGTGCCTGTGGCACTCTGGGGGACTTCACCCTCTCCTGGGACACCCGACAGATGTTTTTC. Its translation is CACGTLGDFTLSWDTRQMFF.

As regards this clone: A far larger clone is a single base away, which makes a read error likely. The sample has other DNA sequences that encode this CDR3 too. The chain joins TRDV2 to TRDJ3, with 11 positions matching TRDD3. The J gene comes from matching the DNA to germline here; TCRdb lacks it. Germline CDR1 is GEAIGNYY and CDR2 is EKD. CDR3 length equals 19 residues. CDR3 nucleotides: TGTGCCTGTGACAAAGTACTGGGGGATAGCTCCTGGGACACCCGGCAGATGTTTTTC. Translation gives CACDKVLGDSSWDTRQMFF.

A few counts support this clone. A single base is all that separates this from a far larger clone, so a read error is likely. Other DNA sequences within the sample encode an identical CDR3. The genes are TRDV2 and TRDJ2; 7 bases agree with TRDD3. TCRdb leaves out the J gene; it was filled in here by matching the DNA to germline. The CDR3 covers 17 residues. CDR1 and CDR2 from the germline V gene are GEAIGNYY and EKD. In DNA, the CDR3 is TGTGCCTGTGACACCGTAGGGGGATCTGCTTTGACGGCACAACTCTTCTTT. This gives the protein CACDTVGGSALTAQLFF.

As concerns this clone: A read error likely explains this, since a far larger clone differs by one base. Different DNA sequences within this sample yield the same CDR3. There is no J gene call, but TRDV2 is given as the V gene; the table's D call of TRDD3 was not tested on the DNA. Germline V gene lookup returns CDR1 GEAIGNYY and CDR2 EKD. The CDR3 runs 12 residues. The CDR3 DNA sequence: TGTGCCTGTGACACTGGGAAGGGTAAACTCATTTTT. Translating gives CACDTGKGKLIF.